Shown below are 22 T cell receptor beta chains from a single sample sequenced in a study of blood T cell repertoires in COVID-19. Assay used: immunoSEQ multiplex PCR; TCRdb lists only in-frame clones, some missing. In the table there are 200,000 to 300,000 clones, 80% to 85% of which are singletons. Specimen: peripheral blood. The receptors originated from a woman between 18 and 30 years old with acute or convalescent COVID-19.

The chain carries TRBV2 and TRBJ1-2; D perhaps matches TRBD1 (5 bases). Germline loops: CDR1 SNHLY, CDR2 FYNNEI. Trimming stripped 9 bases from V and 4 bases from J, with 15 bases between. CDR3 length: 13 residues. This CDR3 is CASPNGASYGYTF. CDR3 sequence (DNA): TGTGCCAGTCCCAATGGGGCTAGCTATGGCTACACCTTC.

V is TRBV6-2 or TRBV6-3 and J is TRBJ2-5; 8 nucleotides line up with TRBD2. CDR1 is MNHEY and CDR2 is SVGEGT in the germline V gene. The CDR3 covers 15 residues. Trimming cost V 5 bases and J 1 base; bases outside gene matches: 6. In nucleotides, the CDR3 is TGTGCCAGCAGTCGACCGGGACTAGTCCAAGAGACCCAGTACTTC. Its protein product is CASSRPGLVQETQYF.

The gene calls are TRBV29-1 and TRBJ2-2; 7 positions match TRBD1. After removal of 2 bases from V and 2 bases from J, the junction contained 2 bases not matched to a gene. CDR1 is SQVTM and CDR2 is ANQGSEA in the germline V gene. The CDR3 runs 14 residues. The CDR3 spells CSVESGGNTGELFF. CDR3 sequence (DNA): TGCAGCGTTGAATCAGGGGGAAACACCGGGGAGCTGTTTTTT.

The CDR3 nucleotides are TGCGCCAGCAGCAGTTCACAGGGAGTTGACAATGAGCAGTTCTTC. It yields the protein CASSSSQGVDNEQFF. The chain carries TRBV5-1 and TRBJ2-1; maybe TRBD1 (6 bases). This CDR3 has 15 residues. Germline lookup yields CDR1 SGHRS and CDR2 YFSETQ. The V end was cut by 4 bases, the J end by 5 bases, with 16 bases between.

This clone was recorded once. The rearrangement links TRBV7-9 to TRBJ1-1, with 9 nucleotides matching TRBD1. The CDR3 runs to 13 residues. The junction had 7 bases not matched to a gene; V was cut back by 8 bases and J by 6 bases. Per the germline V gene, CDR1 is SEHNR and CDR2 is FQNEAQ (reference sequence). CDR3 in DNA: TGTGCCAGCGGGACAGGGAGCGTACCTGAAGCTTTCTTT. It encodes CASGTGSVPEAFF. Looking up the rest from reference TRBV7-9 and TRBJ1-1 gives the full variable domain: DTGVSQNPRHKITKRGQNVTFRCDPISEHNRLYWYRQTLGQGPEFLTYFQNEAQLEKSRLLSDRFSAERPKGSFSTLEIQRTEQGDSAMYLCASGTGSVPEAFFGQGTRLTVV.

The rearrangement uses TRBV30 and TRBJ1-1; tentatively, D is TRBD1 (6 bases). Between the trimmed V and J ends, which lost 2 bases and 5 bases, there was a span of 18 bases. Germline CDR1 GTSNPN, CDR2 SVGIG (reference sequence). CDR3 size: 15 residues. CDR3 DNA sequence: TGTGCCTGGAGTTCGCGGGGGCGCGGTCGTACTGAAGCTTTCTTT. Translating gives CAWSSRGRGRTEAFF.

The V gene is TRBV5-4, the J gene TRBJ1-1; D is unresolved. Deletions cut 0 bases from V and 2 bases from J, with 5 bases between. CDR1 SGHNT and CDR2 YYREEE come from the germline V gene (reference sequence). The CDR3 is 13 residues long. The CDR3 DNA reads TGTGCCAGCAGCTTGGGGAGAAACACTGAAGCTTTCTTT. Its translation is CASSLGRNTEAFF.

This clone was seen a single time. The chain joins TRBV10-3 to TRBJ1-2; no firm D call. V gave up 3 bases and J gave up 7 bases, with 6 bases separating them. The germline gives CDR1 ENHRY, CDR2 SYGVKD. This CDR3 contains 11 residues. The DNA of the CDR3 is TGTGCCATCAGTGATGGTAGTGGCTACACCTTC. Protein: CAISDGSGYTF.

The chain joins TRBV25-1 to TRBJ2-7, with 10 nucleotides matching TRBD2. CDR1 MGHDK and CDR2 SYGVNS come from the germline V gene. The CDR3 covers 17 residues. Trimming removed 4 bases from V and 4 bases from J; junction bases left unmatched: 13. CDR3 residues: CASSAPHLAGALYEQYF. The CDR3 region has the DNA TGTGCCAGCAGTGCCCCCCACCTAGCGGGGGCCCTTTACGAGCAGTACTTC.

CDR3 in amino acids: CASSADRASGYGYTF. Written as DNA, the CDR3 is TGTGCCAGCAGCGCGGACAGGGCGTCTGGCTATGGCTACACCTTC. V and J are TRBV9 and TRBJ1-2, with TRBD1 matching 8 bases. V gave up 3 bases and J gave up 4 bases; unmatched junction bases: 8. The CDR3 is made up of 15 amino acids. Germline V gene lookup returns CDR1 SGDLS and CDR2 YYNGEE.

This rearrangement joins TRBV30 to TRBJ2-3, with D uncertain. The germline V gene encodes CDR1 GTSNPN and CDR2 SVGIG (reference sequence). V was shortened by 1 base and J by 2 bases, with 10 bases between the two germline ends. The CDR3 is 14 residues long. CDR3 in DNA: TGTGCCTGGAGTGCGTTACACAACACAGATACGCAGTATTTT. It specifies CAWSALHNTDTQYF.

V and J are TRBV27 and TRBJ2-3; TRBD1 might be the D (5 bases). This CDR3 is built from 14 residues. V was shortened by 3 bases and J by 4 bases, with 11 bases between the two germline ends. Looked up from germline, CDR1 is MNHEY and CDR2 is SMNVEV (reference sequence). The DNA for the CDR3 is TGTGCCAGCAGTTTGGGGCAGGGTCCAGATACGCAGTATTTT. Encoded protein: CASSLGQGPDTQYF.

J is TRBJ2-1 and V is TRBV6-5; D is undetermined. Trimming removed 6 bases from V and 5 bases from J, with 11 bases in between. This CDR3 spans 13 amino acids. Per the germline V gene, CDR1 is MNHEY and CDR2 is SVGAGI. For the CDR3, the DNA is TGTGCCAGCAGGGCTTCAGGAAACAATGAGCAGTTCTTC. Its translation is CASRASGNNEQFF.

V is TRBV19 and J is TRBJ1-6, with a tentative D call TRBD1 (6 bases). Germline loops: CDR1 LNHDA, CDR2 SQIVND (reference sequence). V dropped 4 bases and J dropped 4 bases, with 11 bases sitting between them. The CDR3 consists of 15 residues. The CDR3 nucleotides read TGTGCCAGTAGTAGTGGACAGCTATATAATTCACCCCTCCACTTT. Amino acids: CASSSGQLYNSPLHF.

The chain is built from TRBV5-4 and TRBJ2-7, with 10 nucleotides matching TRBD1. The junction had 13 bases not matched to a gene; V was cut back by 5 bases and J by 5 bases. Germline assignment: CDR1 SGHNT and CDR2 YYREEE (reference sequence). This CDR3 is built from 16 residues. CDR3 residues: CASRRAGQGQVHEQYF. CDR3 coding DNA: TGTGCCAGCAGGCGGGCGGGACAGGGGCAAGTCCACGAGCAGTACTTC. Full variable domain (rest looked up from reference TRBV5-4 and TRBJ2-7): ETGVTQSPTHLIKTRGQQVTLRCSSQSGHNTVSWYQQALGQGPQFIFQYYREEENGRGNFPPRFSGLQFPNYSSELNVNALELDDSALYLCASRRAGQGQVHEQYFGPGTRLTVT.

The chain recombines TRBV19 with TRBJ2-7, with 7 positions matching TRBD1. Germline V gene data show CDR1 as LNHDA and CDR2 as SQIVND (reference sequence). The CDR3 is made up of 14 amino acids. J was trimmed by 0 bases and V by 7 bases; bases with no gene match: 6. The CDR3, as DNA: TGTGCCAGTAAGGACAGGCGAAGCTCCTACGAGCAGTACTTC. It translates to CASKDRRSSYEQYF. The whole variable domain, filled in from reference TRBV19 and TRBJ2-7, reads DGGITQSPKYLFRKEGQNVTLSCEQNLNHDAMYWYRQDPGQGLRLIYYSQIVNDFQKGDIAEGYSVSREKKESFPLTVTSAQKNPTAFYLCASKDRRSSYEQYFGPGTRLTVT.

The CDR3 DNA sequence: TGTGCCAGCAATTTGCGGGATGTTGGGAATGAGCAGTTCTTC. Encoded protein: CASNLRDVGNEQFF. The gene calls are TRBV28 and TRBJ2-1; the D gene is possibly TRBD2 (6 bases). The CDR3 is made up of 14 amino acids. Trimming stripped 7 bases from V and 7 bases from J, with 17 bases between. CDR1 is MDHEN, CDR2 SYDVKM, per germline. Together with reference TRBV28 and TRBJ2-1, the CDR3 gives the full variable domain: DVKVTQSSRYLVKRTGEKVFLECVQDMDHENMFWYRQDPGLGLRLIYFSYDVKMKEKGDIPEGYSVSREKKERFSLILESASTNQTSMYLCASNLRDVGNEQFFGPGTRLTVL.

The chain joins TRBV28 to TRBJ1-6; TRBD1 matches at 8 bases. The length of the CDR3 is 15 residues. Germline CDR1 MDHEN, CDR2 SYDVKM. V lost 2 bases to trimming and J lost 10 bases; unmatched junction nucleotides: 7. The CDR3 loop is CASSLGGQVWSPLHF. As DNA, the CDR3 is TGTGCCAGCAGTTTAGGGGGACAGGTTTGGTCACCCCTCCACTTT.

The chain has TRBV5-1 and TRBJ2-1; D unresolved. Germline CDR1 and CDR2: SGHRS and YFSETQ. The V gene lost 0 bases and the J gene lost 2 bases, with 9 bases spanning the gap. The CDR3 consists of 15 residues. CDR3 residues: CASSLELLAYNEQFF. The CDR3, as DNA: TGCGCCAGCAGCTTGGAGTTGCTAGCCTACAATGAGCAGTTCTTC. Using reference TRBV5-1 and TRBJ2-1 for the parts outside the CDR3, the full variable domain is KAGVTQTPRYLIKTRGQQVTLSCSPISGHRSVSWYQQTPGQGLQFLFEYFSETQRNKGNFPGRFSGRQFSNSRSEMNVSTLELGDSALYLCASSLELLAYNEQFFGPGTRLTVL.

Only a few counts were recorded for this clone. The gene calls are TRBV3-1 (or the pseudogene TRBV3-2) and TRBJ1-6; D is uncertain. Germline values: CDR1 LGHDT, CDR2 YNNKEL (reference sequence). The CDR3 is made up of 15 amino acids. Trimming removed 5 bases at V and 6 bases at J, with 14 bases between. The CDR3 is CASSYRAGVNSPLHF. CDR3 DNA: TGTGCCAGCAGCTATCGGGCCGGGGTTAATTCACCCCTCCACTTT.

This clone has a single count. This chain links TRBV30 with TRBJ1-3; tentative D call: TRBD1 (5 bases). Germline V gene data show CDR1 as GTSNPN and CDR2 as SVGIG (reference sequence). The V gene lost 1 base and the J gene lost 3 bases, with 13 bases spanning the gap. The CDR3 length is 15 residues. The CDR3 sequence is CAWSGAGKGGNTIYF. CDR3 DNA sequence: TGTGCCTGGAGTGGGGCAGGGAAGGGTGGAAACACCATATATTTT.

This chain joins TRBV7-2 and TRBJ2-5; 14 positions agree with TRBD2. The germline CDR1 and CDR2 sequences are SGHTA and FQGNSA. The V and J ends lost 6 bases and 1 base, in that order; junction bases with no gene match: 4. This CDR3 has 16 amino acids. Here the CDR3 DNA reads TGTGCCAGCAGGCGAGGGACTAGCGGGAGCCAAGAGACCCAGTACTTC. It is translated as CASRRGTSGSQETQYF.